The rows below give T cell receptor beta chains drawn from one sample of a study of T cell responses to AZD1222 COVID-19 vaccine. The method was immunoSEQ multiplex PCR; TCRdb's version includes in-frame clones alone and lacks a portion of them. The sample lists 130,000 or so clones; roughly 87% were seen once. The starting material was peripheral blood, obtained 28 days after the second AZD1222 dose. Every receptor here comes from an adult who received the AZD1222 COVID-19 vaccine. CDR3s include the opening cysteine and the closing phenylalanine or tryptophan. A D gene is named only where the DNA matches it firmly. Clone size is shown for a subset of rows, as once, few, many or a class of expanded clone.

V	size	J	D	DNA	CDR3
TRBV3-1/TRBV3-2	-	TRBJ2-7	-	TGTGCCAGCAGCCGCTACGACGAGCAGTACTTC	CASSRYDEQYF
TRBV11-2	many	TRBJ2-7	-	TGTGCCAGCAGCTTAGGCCGCTACGAGCAGTACTTC	CASSLGRYEQYF
TRBV19	-	TRBJ2-3	-	TGTGCCAGTAGTCTAACAGATACGCAGTATTTT	CASSLTDTQYF
TRBV12-3/TRBV12-4	-	TRBJ2-2	-	TGTGCCAGCAGTCCGAACACCGGGGAGCTGTTTTTT	CASSPNTGELFF
TRBV27	-	TRBJ1-1	-	TGTGCCAGCAAGGACAGCCGCAGGGAAGCTTTCTTT	CASKDSRREAFF
TRBV28	-	TRBJ2-1	-	TGTGCCAGCAGTTTATCAAACGGGTTGTTTGGGCAGTTCTTC	CASSLSNGLFGQFF
TRBV18	-	TRBJ1-6	TRBD1	TGTGCCAGCTCACTTACAGGGGGCGCGGATTCACCCCTCCACTTT	CASSLTGGADSPLHF
TRBV6-2/TRBV6-3	-	TRBJ1-2	TRBD1	TGTGCCAGCAGTCGATTCGGGACAGATCTCGGCTATGGCTACACCTTC	CASSRFGTDLGYGYTF
TRBV23-1	-	TRBJ1-3	-	TGCGCCAGCCCTCGTCAGGGCAACTCTGGAAACACCATATATTTT	CASPRQGNSGNTIYF
TRBV4-1	-	TRBJ2-7	TRBD2	TGCGCCAGCAGCCCGGGACTAGCGTTTACCTACGAGCAGTACTTC	CASSPGLAFTYEQYF
TRBV27	-	TRBJ1-1	TRBD1	TGTGCCAGCAGTAGAGGGGACAGGGCAAACACTGAAGCTTTCTTT	CASSRGDRANTEAFF
TRBV11-2	-	TRBJ2-6	-	TGTGCCAGCAGCTTAAGTCCGGGATTCTCTGGGGCCAACGTCCTGACTTTC	CASSLSPGFSGANVLTF
TRBV9	few	TRBJ1-4	-	TGTGCCAGCAGCGCAACGACAGCAACTAATGAAAAACTGTTTTTT	CASSATTATNEKLFF
TRBV7-2	-	TRBJ2-7	-	TGTGCCAGCAGTCTACAAAATCCGGGGGTAGGCGAGCAGTACTTC	CASSLQNPGVGEQYF
TRBV10-2	-	TRBJ2-7	-	TGCGCCAGCGGGCCTGGTGGGGGTTACGAGCAGTACTTC	CASGPGGGYEQYF
TRBV14	-	TRBJ1-2	TRBD1	TGTGCCAGCAGCTTCCTTGCCGGGACAGTGGGATCTGTTGGCTACACCTTC	CASSFLAGTVGSVGYTF